This TCR beta chain stems from a study of shared clonotypes between healthy human individuals. On the study more broadly: The cohort comprised two women and a few men. Their ages spanned 18 to 49 years. Findings and limits, study-wide: Non-shared clonotypes showed lower generation probabilities than clonotypes common to all four donors.

This CDR3 spans 13 amino acids. Germline trimming cut 8 bases from V and 5 bases from J; bases unmatched to any gene: 6. Germline V gene lookup returns CDR1 MNHEY and CDR2 SVGAGI. As to this clone: Antigen: not known.

Genomic DNA of every subset was divided equally among multiple immunoSEQ plates. Sequenced by immunoSEQ multiplex PCR; TCRdb stores in-frame clones only, minus some. The sample contains 1 million to 1.2 million clones, approximately 77% of which appear only once. This TCR derives from a man between 18 and 35 years old in good health. Some clones in this sample may be carry-over from other donors' samples. This sequence joins TRBV6-5 and TRBJ2-5, with 9 positions matching TRBD1. Sequenced material: memory CD4+ T cells from PBMCs. The subset: CD45RA-negative fraction. The CDR3 region is CASGSDRGETQYF. The CDR3 DNA reads as TGTGCCAGCGGCTCGGACAGGGGCGAGACCCAGTACTTC.